Following are 21 T cell receptor beta chains from one sample sequenced in a study of blood T cell repertoires in COVID-19. Generated by immunoSEQ multiplex PCR, the TCRdb table keeps only in-frame clones and is missing some. The sample yields around 130,000 clones, 65% to 85% seen once. The sample consisted of peripheral blood. Source of these receptors: a human donor in a cohort sampled during active COVID-19.

This chain joins TRBV10-3 and TRBJ1-5, with D possibly TRBD1 on 6 matching bases. The V end lost 5 bases, the J end lost 4 bases, and 12 bases lay between the germline ends. The CDR3 sequence is 14 residues long. Germline values: CDR1 ENHRY, CDR2 SYGVKD. The CDR3 sequence is CAISSRDTNQPQHF. CDR3 DNA sequence: TGTGCCATCAGTTCCCGGGACACAAATCAGCCCCAGCATTTT.

The chain is built from TRBV20-1 and TRBJ2-5; D call uncertain. With 6 bases removed from V and 5 bases from J, the gap between germline ends came to 10 bases. This CDR3 has 11 amino acids. Germline CDR1 DFQATT, CDR2 SNEGSKA (reference sequence). CDR3 DNA: TGCAGTGCGGTAGTGGTTGAGACCCAGTACTTC. It specifies CSAVVVETQYF.

This clone was seen a few times. V and J are TRBV10-1 and TRBJ1-2; possibly TRBD1 for D (5 bases). The V end was cut by 3 bases, the J end by 1 base, with 6 bases between. The CDR3 is 13 amino acids. The germline V gene has CDR1 WNHNN and CDR2 SYGVQD (reference sequence). The CDR3 here is CASSERGNYGYTF. The CDR3 DNA reads TGCGCCAGCAGTGAAAGGGGTAACTATGGCTACACCTTC.

The rearrangement uses TRBV5-1 and TRBJ2-7; TRBD1 aligns across 10 bases. CDR1 SGHRS and CDR2 YFSETQ come from the germline V gene. V lost 3 bases to trimming and J lost 2 bases; unmatched junction nucleotides: 5. The CDR3 totals 15 residues. The CDR3 DNA reads TGCGCCAGCAGCTCCCGGGGACAGGGGACCTACGAGCAGTACTTC. Translation: CASSSRGQGTYEQYF.

The J gene is TRBJ1-6, the V gene TRBV27, with D tentatively TRBD1 (5 bases). Trimming removed 2 bases at V and 7 bases at J, with 9 bases between. Germline values: CDR1 MNHEY, CDR2 SMNVEV (reference sequence). The CDR3 sequence is 14 residues long. The CDR3, as DNA: TGTGCCAGCAGTTTAACGAAGGGGAATTCACCCCTCCACTTT. Translated: CASSLTKGNSPLHF.

The V and J genes are TRBV19 and TRBJ2-1; 7 bases align to TRBD2. Trimming cost V 2 bases and J 0 bases; bases outside gene matches: 13. The germline V gene encodes CDR1 LNHDA and CDR2 SQIVND (reference sequence). CDR3 length: 19 amino acids. The CDR3, as DNA: TGTGCCAGTAGTATACGTCCGGACGGGGGGATAAGCTCCTACAATGAGCAGTTCTTC. It codes for CASSIRPDGGISSYNEQFF.

Note on this clone: Other DNA sequences in the same sample also yield this CDR3. As DNA, the CDR3 is TGTGCCAGCAGCAGACAGGGACCCTCCTACGAGCAGTACTTC. Translating gives CASSRQGPSYEQYF. The rearrangement links TRBV6-5 to TRBJ2-7; TRBD1 matches at 7 bases. Germline CDR1 and CDR2: MNHEY and SVGAGI. The junction had 5 bases not matched to a gene; V was cut back by 6 bases and J by 0 bases. This CDR3 contains 14 residues.

V is TRBV28 and J is TRBJ2-5; possible D gene TRBD2, 5 bases. Trimming removed 2 bases from V and 0 bases from J, with 7 bases in between. From germline, CDR1 is MDHEN and CDR2 SYDVKM. The CDR3 is 14 residues long. The CDR3 is CASSLMDYQETQYF. In DNA, the CDR3 is TGTGCCAGCAGTTTAATGGACTACCAAGAGACCCAGTACTTC.

The rearrangement links TRBV3-1 (or the pseudogene TRBV3-2) to TRBJ1-2; no clear D. The V and J ends lost 0 bases and 0 bases respectively, with 11 bases between them. This CDR3 region has 16 residues. CDR1 is LGHDT and CDR2 is YNNKEL in the germline V gene (reference sequence). CDR3 protein: CASSQDLGVSNYGYTF. The DNA of the CDR3 is TGTGCCAGCAGCCAAGATCTCGGAGTTTCTAACTATGGCTACACCTTC.

The rearrangement links TRBV3-1 (or the pseudogene TRBV3-2) to TRBJ2-7; TRBD2 agrees at 12 bases. V shed 1 base and J 2 bases; nucleotides not matched to a gene: 3. Per the germline V gene, CDR1 is LGHDT and CDR2 is YNNKEL (reference sequence). The length of the CDR3 is 16 residues. Here the CDR3 reads CASSQGASGGAYEQYF. CDR3 DNA: TGTGCCAGCAGCCAAGGAGCTAGCGGGGGGGCCTACGAGCAGTACTTC.

This clone has a handful of counts. This chain uses TRBV7-2 with TRBJ1-3; weak D call: TRBD1 (6 bases). CDR3 length: 16 amino acids. Trimming took off 5 bases at V and 0 bases at J, with 14 bases between the two ends. The V gene's germline CDR1 is SGHTA and CDR2 FQGNSA. In DNA form, the CDR3 reads TGTGCCAGCAGCCTCCAGGGGACCCACTCTGGAAACACCATATATTTT. Translating it yields CASSLQGTHSGNTIYF.

In its sample, this clone was seen a few times. This chain uses TRBV6-5 with TRBJ2-7; TRBD2 matches at 7 bases. Germline-derived CDR1 and CDR2 are MNHEY and SVGAGI. V lost 6 bases to trimming and J lost 5 bases; unmatched junction nucleotides: 10. The CDR3 contains 14 residues. For the CDR3, the DNA is TGTGCCAGCAGGAACCCCGGGAGGACGGACGAGCAGTACTTC. The encoded protein is CASRNPGRTDEQYF.

The V gene is TRBV11-2, the J gene TRBJ2-7, with 7 bases identical to TRBD2. The V and J ends lost 3 bases and 2 bases, in that order; junction bases with no gene match: 7. Germline V gene data show CDR1 as SGHAT and CDR2 as FQNNGV. CDR3 size: 15 residues. CDR3 protein: CASSFKAGETYEQYF. CDR3 sequence (DNA): TGTGCCAGCAGCTTTAAGGCGGGGGAGACCTACGAGCAGTACTTC.

The V call is TRBV6-6, the J call TRBJ1-3; weak D call: TRBD1 (5 bases). With 0 bases removed from V and 4 bases from J, the gap between germline ends came to 10 bases. The CDR3 runs to 15 residues. Germline CDR1 and CDR2: MNHNY and SVGAGI (reference sequence). In nucleotides, the CDR3 is TGTGCCAGCAGTTACTCGATAACAGGAGGAAACACCATATATTTT. Protein product: CASSYSITGGNTIYF.

The V call is TRBV10-1, the J call TRBJ2-1, with TRBD2 matching over 8 bases. This CDR3 has 14 amino acids. Per the germline V gene, CDR1 is WNHNN and CDR2 is SYGVQD (reference sequence). Unmatched junction bases numbered 7, after V lost 8 bases and J lost 4 bases. Written as DNA, the CDR3 is TGCGCCAGCCGCCTGAGCGGGGGTTACAATGAGCAGTTCTTC. Residues: CASRLSGGYNEQFF.

This clone appeared a few times. The chain is built from TRBV3-1 (or the pseudogene TRBV3-2) and TRBJ1-2; maybe TRBD1 (5 bases). Per germline, CDR1 LGHDT and CDR2 YNNKEL (reference sequence). Trimming cost V 4 bases and J 4 bases, with 13 bases left between them. The CDR3 contains 14 residues. The CDR3 nucleotides are TGTGCCAGCAGCCGAACCGACAGTGCCTATGGCTACACCTTC. It translates to CASSRTDSAYGYTF.

The chain couples TRBV9 to TRBJ2-4; tentatively, D is TRBD1 (6 bases). V shed 5 bases and J shed 8 bases, with 17 bases lying between them. CDR3 length: 14 amino acids. Germline CDR1 reads SGDLS; CDR2 reads YYNGEE. CDR3 bases: TGTGCCAGCAGTTTAGGAACAGGGTGGGACATTCAGTACTTC. Translating gives CASSLGTGWDIQYF.

This clone has just one count. This chain links TRBV7-9 with TRBJ1-1; tentative D call: TRBD1 (5 bases). This CDR3 comprises 14 residues. Germline lookup yields CDR1 SEHNR and CDR2 FQNEAQ (reference sequence). Trimming cost V 5 bases and J 2 bases, with 12 bases left between them. The CDR3 region is CASSGGAGNTEAFF. In DNA form, the CDR3 reads TGTGCCAGCAGCGGGGGAGCGGGCAACACTGAAGCTTTCTTT.

The chain is built from TRBV6-5 and TRBJ1-4; 8 bases are shared with TRBD1. Germline values: CDR1 MNHEY, CDR2 SVGAGI. CDR3 length: 15 residues. V was pared by 5 bases and J by 5 bases, with 7 bases of the junction left unmatched. The CDR3 bases are TGTGCCAGCAGTACGGGACAGGTTCCAAATGAAAAACTGTTTTTT. Translated: CASSTGQVPNEKLFF.

This chain connects TRBV10-2 to TRBJ2-7; D possibly corresponds to TRBD1 (6 bases). Germline values: CDR1 WSHSY, CDR2 SAAADI. The V end was cut by 8 bases, the J end by 3 bases, with 14 bases between. The CDR3 has 13 amino acids. The CDR3 coding sequence is TGCGCCAGCTCCTCACAGGGTAGCTACGAGCAGTACTTC. Its protein product is CASSSQGSYEQYF.

The rearrangement uses TRBV20-1 and TRBJ1-4, with D possibly being TRBD1 (5 bases). V was trimmed by 3 bases and J by 4 bases, leaving 18 bases between them. Germline CDR1 reads DFQATT; CDR2 reads SNEGSKA (reference sequence). CDR3 length: 16 amino acids. As DNA, the CDR3 is TGCAGTGCTAGTAGAGACGACAGCCTCTTTAATGAAAAACTGTTTTTT. Amino acid sequence: CSASRDDSLFNEKLFF.